What follows are 17 T cell receptor beta chains derived from one specimen sequenced in a study of technical replicates of blood from several donors. Libraries were prepared by immunoSEQ multiplex PCR; TCRdb keeps only in-frame clonotypes and omits some of them. This table has approximately 81,000 clones, about 94% appearing once. What was sequenced was T cells isolated from PBMCs. These TCRs come from a human donor in good health.

This rearrangement joins TRBV19 to TRBJ2-6; tentative D call: TRBD1 (5 bases). Trimming removed 7 bases at V and 0 bases at J, with 13 bases between. Germline CDR1 reads LNHDA; CDR2 reads SQIVND (reference sequence). The CDR3 runs 16 residues. Written as DNA, the CDR3 is TGTGCCAGTATTGACAGATCTCGCTCTGGGGCCAACGTCCTGACTTTC. It codes for CASIDRSRSGANVLTF.

The chain has TRBV6-6 and TRBJ2-7; D is unresolved. Trimming left V 6 bases short and J 1 base short, with 19 bases between. The CDR3 is 16 residues long. Looked up from germline, CDR1 is MNHNY and CDR2 is SVGAGI (reference sequence). CDR3 nucleotides: TGTGCCAGCAGCCCCCTAGTGGTCAGTCGTTCCTACGAGCAGTACTTC. Translating gives CASSPLVVSRSYEQYF.

The genes are TRBV9 and TRBJ1-1; D ambiguous. This CDR3 is built from 13 residues. Germline V CDR1 and CDR2: SGDLS, YYNGEE. V was cut by 3 bases and J by 2 bases, with 8 bases left in between. The CDR3 here is CASSATVNTEAFF. DNA for the CDR3: TGTGCCAGCAGCGCCACAGTTAACACTGAAGCTTTCTTT.

V usage is TRBV28 and J usage is TRBJ1-1; D is unresolved. With 2 bases removed from V and 11 bases from J, the gap between germline ends came to 15 bases. The germline gives CDR1 MDHEN, CDR2 SYDVKM. The CDR3 spans 13 residues. CDR3 nucleotide sequence: TGTGCCAGCAGTTTAAACCCTAACCGGGATGCTTTCTTT. Its protein is CASSLNPNRDAFF.

The chain joins TRBV25-1 to TRBJ2-3; 8 bases agree with TRBD1. The germline V gene encodes CDR1 MGHDK and CDR2 SYGVNS. There are 14 residues in the CDR3. V lost 1 base, J lost 5 bases, and 2 bases stayed unmatched. The CDR3 bases are TGTGCCAGCAGTGAATCAGGACAGGGAGATACGCAGTATTTT. Translating gives CASSESGQGDTQYF.

The chain combines TRBV6-6 with TRBJ1-2; possible D gene TRBD1, 5 bases. This CDR3 has 14 residues. V was trimmed by 4 bases and J by 3 bases, leaving 12 bases between them. CDR1 is MNHNY, CDR2 SVGAGI, per germline (reference sequence). The CDR3 reads CASSFIQAYYGYTF. CDR3 nucleotides: TGTGCCAGCAGTTTCATACAGGCTTACTATGGCTACACCTTC.

The genes are TRBV5-4 and TRBJ2-7; 13 nucleotides agree with TRBD2. The germline CDR1 and CDR2 sequences are SGHNT and YYREEE (reference sequence). V gave up 4 bases and J gave up 3 bases; unmatched junction bases: 4. CDR3 length equals 15 residues. This CDR3 is CASSVTSGRVYEQYF. The CDR3 bases are TGTGCCAGCAGCGTAACTAGCGGGAGGGTCTACGAGCAGTACTTC.

The gene calls are TRBV7-3 and TRBJ2-3; tentatively, D is TRBD1 (7 bases). Germline V gene data show CDR1 as SGHTA and CDR2 as FQGTGA. This CDR3 is 15 amino acids long. Trimming stripped 3 bases from V and 0 bases from J, with 10 bases between. CDR3 sequence reads: CASSFQGGSTDTQYF. The CDR3 bases are TGTGCCAGCAGCTTTCAGGGGGGAAGCACAGATACGCAGTATTTT. Looking up the rest from reference TRBV7-3 and TRBJ2-3 gives the full variable domain: GAGVSQTPSNKVTEKGKYVELRCDPISGHTALYWYRQSLGQGPEFLIYFQGTGAADDSGLPNDRFFAVRPEGSVSTLKIQRTERGDSAVYLCASSFQGGSTDTQYFGPGTRLTVL.

The chain couples TRBV6-5 to TRBJ1-1; tentatively, D is TRBD1 (5 bases). The length of the CDR3 is 14 residues. From germline, CDR1 is MNHEY and CDR2 SVGAGI. V was cut by 4 bases and J by 1 base, with 10 bases left in between. Here the CDR3 reads CASSSPGGNTEAFF. The CDR3 DNA sequence: TGTGCCAGCAGTTCCCCGGGGGGGAACACTGAAGCTTTCTTT.

This clone was recorded only once. The chain carries TRBV5-4 and TRBJ2-3; D is unresolved. Germline V CDR1 and CDR2: SGHNT, YYREEE (reference sequence). The CDR3 contains 13 residues. The ends were cut back, 4 bases at V and 4 bases at J, with 10 bases in the middle. DNA for the CDR3: TGTGCCAGCAGCGCTGACGGAGCAGATACGCAGTATTTT. It is translated as CASSADGADTQYF.

V gene TRBV6-6 combines with J gene TRBJ1-1; tentatively, D is TRBD1 (5 bases). Per germline, CDR1 MNHNY and CDR2 SVGAGI (reference sequence). The CDR3 is made up of 13 amino acids. V dropped 5 bases and J dropped 3 bases, with 10 bases sitting between them. CDR3 region: CASSRTFYTEAFF. The CDR3 region has the DNA TGTGCCAGCAGTAGGACATTTTACACTGAAGCTTTCTTT.

The rearrangement links TRBV4-2 to TRBJ2-4, with 9 nucleotides matching TRBD2. The V segment lost 4 bases and the J segment 5 bases; nucleotides outside the gene matches: 6. Per germline, CDR1 LGHNA and CDR2 YNFKEQ. The CDR3 contains 15 residues. CDR3 region: CASSLIAGVENIQYF. The CDR3 nucleotides read TGTGCCAGCAGCCTGATAGCGGGAGTAGAAAACATTCAGTACTTC.

The chain uses TRBV30 and TRBJ1-4; D gene uncertain. The ends were cut back, 0 bases at V and 5 bases at J, with 7 bases in the middle. This CDR3 comprises 13 residues. Germline lookup yields CDR1 GTSNPN and CDR2 SVGIG (reference sequence). CDR3 amino acids: CAWSVVRNEKLFF. DNA for the CDR3: TGTGCCTGGAGTGTAGTTCGGAATGAAAAACTGTTTTTT.

The chain carries TRBV10-2 and TRBJ2-3; perhaps TRBD1 as D (6 bases). The CDR3 is 16 amino acids. Germline CDR1 WSHSY, CDR2 SAAADI. Trimming took 2 bases from V and 4 from J, leaving 16 bases between them. The chain's CDR3 is CASSEIGTRSADTQYF. CDR3 DNA sequence: TGCGCCAGCAGTGAGATAGGGACAAGATCCGCAGATACGCAGTATTTT.

The V and J genes are TRBV28 and TRBJ1-2; D uncertain. This CDR3 has 15 amino acids. V was shortened by 6 bases and J by 0 bases, with 14 bases between the two germline ends. CDR1 is MDHEN and CDR2 is SYDVKM in the germline V gene. This chain's CDR3 is CASSGEGIANYGYTF. CDR3 bases: TGTGCCAGCAGCGGGGAGGGCATAGCTAACTATGGCTACACCTTC.

The V gene is TRBV25-1, the J gene TRBJ2-2, with 8 bases fitting TRBD2. CDR3 length equals 15 residues. The germline V gene has CDR1 MGHDK and CDR2 SYGVNS. With 5 bases clipped from V and 6 bases from J, the junction kept 8 bases outside the gene matches. The CDR3: CASSNAGGGSGELFF. Here the CDR3 DNA reads TGTGCCAGCAGTAACGCGGGAGGAGGTTCCGGGGAGCTGTTTTTT.

The V call is TRBV28, the J call TRBJ2-3, with 9 bases that match TRBD2. J lost 4 bases, V lost 5 bases, and 10 bases had no gene match. The CDR3 has 16 amino acids. Germline values: CDR1 MDHEN, CDR2 SYDVKM. CDR3 amino acids: CASSPSLAGYSDTQYF. Here the CDR3 DNA reads TGTGCCAGCAGTCCCTCACTAGCGGGTTATTCAGATACGCAGTATTTT.